This T cell receptor beta chain was sequenced for a study of T cells expressing NK-cell markers. Study overall: Researchers got TCR beta repertoires out of sorted CD3+CD56+NKG2C+, CD3+CD56+NKG2C- and CD3+CD56-NKG2C+ T cells.

Germline values: CDR1 MNHEY, CDR2 SVGAGI. The CDR3 runs 11 residues. UMIs accompanied the 5'RACE template switching by which TCR beta cDNA was made. For each CDR3 protein, TCRdb gives one entry from its re-call of the 5' RACE reads, without DNA. The ten most abundant clones cover around 4.2% of a sample with about 260,000 distinct CDR3 sequences. This sequence joins TRBV6-5 and TRBJ2-1; TCRdb lists TRBD1, though no DNA is available to test this call. Source material: blood T cells: a sorted CD56 or NKG2C T cell subset, CD4+ or CD8+ T cells, or bulk PBMC T cells (not recorded which). This receptor was identified in a woman aged 18 to 75 in good health. CDR3 region: CATTRGNEQFF.